This TCR beta chain was profiled in a study of cytomegalovirus exposure and HLA in healthy donors. Use of 60 Vbeta and 13 Jbeta primers characterized the PCR. Sequenced by immunoSEQ multiplex PCR; TCRdb stores in-frame clones only, minus some. The sample includes about 120,000 clones, 70% to 75% of them seen just once. This CDR3 comprises 15 residues. Looked up from germline, CDR1 is SGHRS and CDR2 is YFSETQ. Trimming removed 3 bases from V and 3 bases from J; junction bases left unmatched: 2. Overall study findings and caveats: Listed as cytomegalovirus-associated were approximately 160 TCR beta chains.

Details on this clone: Its antigen is not identified.

The rearrangement links TRBV5-1 to TRBJ2-4; TRBD1 matches 11 bases. The sequenced sample consisted of PBMCs. The receptor was derived from a woman aged 18-29 years in good health and CMV-seronegative. The chain's CDR3 is CASSSGQGDKNIQYF. CDR3 coding DNA: TGCGCCAGCAGCTCGGGACAGGGGGACAAAAACATTCAGTACTTC.